This passage covers 2 T cell receptor beta chains from one sample sequenced in a study of vaccination effects on CD4 cells after COVID-19 (dated by TCRdb to 2021 to 2024). In the ViraFEST assay, PBMC were stimulated with viral peptide pools, and TCR sequencing was then used to find antigen-specific CD4+ T cell clonotypes based on their expansion. After more than 9 days of culture, CD4+ T cells were isolated with the EasySep CD4+ T cell isolation kit. Two doses of either the BNT162b2 or the mRNA-1273 mRNA SARS-CoV-2 vaccine were administered to participants. Libraries were prepared through the immunoSEQ multiplex PCR assay. The clones in this table, taken by TCRdb from immuneACCESS, are in-frame only. Not every clone is retained; where verified, under half of the shortfall comes from an unresolved V gene, and the cause of the rest is unknown. The sample table lists tens of thousands of clones, about 80% of them with a count of one. The top ten clones comprise more than 0.9% of the sample.

The antigens of these receptors remain unknown. The source was CD4+ T cells from PBMCs cultured with HCoV-OC43 spike peptides, collected after COVID-19 vaccination. The cell subset or site label on this specimen signifies: HCoV-OC43 spike overlapping peptide pool stimulation. These receptors were collected from a human donor who received a COVID-19 vaccine.

The chain combines TRBV4-1 with TRBJ1-2; no reliable D call. CDR1 MGHRA and CDR2 YSYEKL come from the germline V gene. V was clipped by 3 bases and J by 1 base, with 9 bases between them. The CDR3 loop spans 14 amino acids. The CDR3 sequence is CASSQQLNNYGYTF. DNA of the CDR3: TGCGCCAGCAGCCAGCAATTGAATAACTATGGCTACACCTTC.

This sequence joins TRBV24-1 and TRBJ1-1; D may be TRBD1 (6 bases). Germline CDR1 reads KGHDR; CDR2 reads SFDVKD. The germline V and J ends were trimmed by 0 bases and 4 bases, with 11 bases remaining between them. The CDR3 is 15 residues long. The CDR3 is CATSDLGGRRTEAFF. DNA of the CDR3: TGTGCCACCAGTGATTTGGGGGGCCGGCGCACTGAAGCTTTCTTT.